Detailed here is one TCR beta chain. Its cognate antigen has yet to be identified. Germline and junction disagree at one end, which may indicate a read error. This record comes from a study of blood T cell repertoires in COVID-19 (dated by TCRdb to about 2020). Background for the entire study: Samples covering the acute and convalescent phases of COVID-19 were provided by collaborators in the United States, Italy and Spain. The material from the prospective study consisted of cDNA or gDNA derived from T cells, B-cell-depleted T cells, or PBMCs. Subjects who had been exposed to COVID-19, were actively infected with it, or had recovered from it provided the deeply sampled blood TCRbeta repertoires that made up the dataset. The repertoires were made available in a free public database intended to serve as a resource for research on the immune response to SARS-CoV-2. Samples were obtained from the ongoing ImmuneRACE study (first 160 participants) and from 1,254 subjects provided by 6 global collaborators. Sample metadata almost always included a de-identified subject ID, COVID-19 status, age in years and sex. HLA class I and class II types, where available, came from metadata supplied by the sample provider rather than from assay-based typing.

One collaborating source in Seattle enrolled patients while the patients were actively infected and followed the patients over time throughout the course of disease. The collaborating institutions used their own protocols to collect whole blood in K2EDTA tubes. For TCRbeta analysis, collaborators shipped samples in one of three forms: frozen whole blood, isolated PBMCs, or DNA extracted from either of those sample types. Points the paper makes about the study in general: The quantity of clinical and demographic metadata differed by source and by participant and was supplied without curation.

TCRbeta CDR3 regions were amplified from genomic DNA by means of the immunoSEQ Assay, a bias-controlled multiplex PCR. The published analysis was carried out like this. The number of nucleated cells in each sample was estimated by amplification of reference gene primers within the assay. To quantify the absolute abundance of each unique TCRbeta CDR3 rearrangement, sequence reads were collapsed and filtered. Productive Simpson clonality was computed per sample as the square root of Simpson's diversity index over productive rearrangements. TCRdb carries this immuneACCESS record with in-frame sequences only. Its versions omit some clonotypes, under half of them owing to an unresolved V gene in the studies checked, with the rest unexplained. Clonal size and the V and J genes are those of that table, whereas D and trimming came from the DNA. Present in this sample are approximately 110,000 clones, approximately 81% of which were seen just once. The leading ten clones occupy approximately 6% of the sample.

Based on the germline V gene, the CDR1 and CDR2 sequences are KGHDR and SFDVKD. Including the terminal cysteine and phenylalanine, the CDR3 comprises 16 residues. The kept DNA is CDR3 alone, 48 bases in frame from the first base. The receptor's source is a man older than 75 with COVID-19, enrolled during active disease. The sequence links TRBV24-1 to TRBJ2-3; tentative D gene TRBD1, with 5 bases matching. The sample taken for sequencing was peripheral blood. The CDR3 in this case is CATSELDIWGTDTQYF. The nucleotide sequence reads as follows: TGTGCCACCAGTGAATTAGATATCTGGGGCACGGATACGCAGTATTTT.